Following are 26 T cell receptor beta chains from one sample sequenced in a study of regulatory T cells in long-lasting Graves disease. Regarding time point: newly diagnosed GD, antithyroid drugs for less than 3 months. Following extraction of RNA from PBMCs, that RNA was used to make the TCR library. Arm-PCR with iRepertoire HTBI primers amplified the CDR3 regions for these TCR beta libraries. A single record per CDR3 protein comes from TCRdb applying MiXCR to the multiplex PCR reads. The repertoire holds a few hundred thousand distinct CDR3 sequences, roughly 15% seen once, with under 20% in the top ten. The same data also contributed to another study, on T cells in Graves' hyperthyroidism and ophthalmopathy.

This material consisted of peripheral blood mononuclear cells (PBMCs), taken at new diagnosis, from a patient treated with antithyroid drugs. These receptors were collected from a woman in her 50s with Graves disease.

As concerns this clonotype: The junction does not match germline at one end; this may be a read error. This chain uses TRBV5-1 with TRBJ2-2; D could derive from TRBD1 or TRBD2 (5 bases each). Per the germline V gene, CDR1 is SGHRS and CDR2 is YFSETQ. The CDR3 covers 15 residues. This chain's CDR3 is CTSSLGRPNTGELFF. The CDR3 DNA sequence: TGCACCAGCAGCTTGGGACGACCGAACACCGGGGAGCTGTTTTTT.

In its sample, this clonotype was seen many times. The J gene is TRBJ2-2, the V gene TRBV27; TRBD2 matches 7 bases. V shed 7 bases and J 4 bases; nucleotides not matched to a gene: 18. The germline V gene has CDR1 MNHEY and CDR2 SMNVEV (reference sequence). This CDR3 has 18 residues. DNA of the CDR3: TGTGCCAGCAAGCGGGGTTCCGTTCGTAGCGAGAGCACCGGGGAGCTGTTTTTT. Protein product: CASKRGSVRSESTGELFF.

This clonotype was detected ten times or more. This chain connects TRBV7-6 to TRBJ2-1; TRBD2 matches 7 bases. Trimming cost V 3 bases and J 5 bases; bases outside gene matches: 7. This CDR3 has 15 residues. Germline V gene sequence: CDR1 SGHVS, CDR2 FNYEAQ. The CDR3 here is CASSFGGGPNNEQFF. The CDR3 DNA reads TGTGCCAGCAGCTTTGGGGGGGGACCGAACAATGAGCAGTTCTTC.

This clonotype was counted at least ten times. The genes are TRBV7-9 and TRBJ2-7; 8 positions agree with TRBD1. V shed 5 bases and J 2 bases; nucleotides not matched to a gene: 8. The CDR3 has 15 residues. The germline gives CDR1 SEHNR, CDR2 FQNEAQ (reference sequence). The CDR3 loop reads CASSQTTGEPYEQYF. CDR3 sequence (DNA): TGTGCCAGCAGCCAAACGACAGGGGAGCCCTACGAGCAGTACTTC.

This clonotype was seen at least ten times. The chain joins TRBV2 to TRBJ2-7; 10 bases agree with TRBD1. J gave up 0 bases and V 5 bases, and 4 bases lay outside the gene matches. Germline-derived CDR1 and CDR2 are SNHLY and FYNNEI. This CDR3 contains 15 residues. CDR3 DNA sequence: TGTGCCAGCAGTCGGGACAGGGGAAGCTCCTACGAGCAGTACTTC. Its translation is CASSRDRGSSYEQYF.

This clonotype was seen many times. This chain joins TRBV28 and TRBJ1-5, with TRBD1 as a possible D gene (5 bases). Trimming cost V 6 bases and J 8 bases, with 20 bases left between them. Germline V gene sequence: CDR1 MDHEN, CDR2 SYDVKM. The CDR3 runs 15 residues. The CDR3 nucleotides read TGTGCCAGCAGACCAGGGCAGGGACCTTTTGAGCCCCAGCATTTT. It is translated as CASRPGQGPFEPQHF. The full variable domain, rest sourced from reference TRBV28 and TRBJ1-5, is DVKVTQSSRYLVKRTGEKVFLECVQDMDHENMFWYRQDPGLGLRLIYFSYDVKMKEKGDIPEGYSVSREKKERFSLILESASTNQTSMYLCASRPGQGPFEPQHFGDGTRLSIL.

This clonotype was counted at least ten times. V and J are TRBV28 and TRBJ1-5, with D perhaps matching TRBD1 (5 bases). Trimming took 6 bases from V and 4 from J, leaving 13 bases between them. The CDR3 totals 14 residues. The V gene's germline CDR1 is MDHEN and CDR2 SYDVKM. The CDR3 sequence: CASSTPGKNQPQHF. The CDR3 DNA is TGTGCCAGCAGCACCCCAGGGAAAAATCAGCCCCAGCATTTT.

This clonotype was detected only a few times. The V call is TRBV20-1, the J call TRBJ2-4, with D uncertain. V was trimmed by 3 bases and J by 0 bases, leaving 6 bases between them. CDR1 and CDR2 (germline): DFQATT, SNEGSKA (reference sequence). The CDR3 contains 13 residues. The CDR3 DNA follows: TGCAGTGCTAGGGCGCTAGCCAAAAACATTCAGTACTTC. Encoded protein: CSARALAKNIQYF.

This clonotype came up many times. The V and J genes are TRBV27 and TRBJ1-1; 10 nucleotides match TRBD1. The CDR3 sequence is 16 residues long. Trimming took 5 bases from V and 3 from J; bases not matched to a gene: 9. Germline V gene data show CDR1 as MNHEY and CDR2 as SMNVEV (reference sequence). This chain's CDR3 is CASSTRDRGRDTEAFF. The DNA for the CDR3 is TGTGCCAGCAGTACCCGGGACAGGGGTCGGGACACTGAAGCTTTCTTT.

The rearrangement links TRBV20-1 to TRBJ2-4; tentatively, D is TRBD1 or TRBD2 (5 bases each). TRBJ2-7 explains the end of the DNA better; the J call may be wrong. This CDR3 has 14 amino acids. Germline V lookup: CDR1 DFQATT, CDR2 SNEGSKA (reference sequence). The chain's CDR3 is CSARATRGDYEQYF. The CDR3 nucleotides read TGCAGTGCTAGAGCGACGAGAGGGGACTACGAGCAGTACTTC.

This clonotype was observed at least ten times. The chain combines TRBV5-1 with TRBJ2-1; D might be TRBD2 (5 bases). The germline CDR1 and CDR2 sequences are SGHRS and YFSETQ. The CDR3 contains 17 residues. V was shortened by 1 base and J by 5 bases, with 19 bases between the two germline ends. The CDR3 coding sequence is TGCGCCAGCAGCTTGATGTCGGAGAGTTACGGGGACAATGAGCAGTTCTTC. It codes for CASSLMSESYGDNEQFF.

The rearrangement joins TRBV7-9 to TRBJ1-3, with D uncertain. The V gene's germline CDR1 is SEHNR and CDR2 FQNEAQ (reference sequence). This CDR3 is 14 amino acids long. V gave up 5 bases and J gave up 2 bases, with 10 bases separating them. The CDR3 region is CASSRDGTGNTIYF. Here the CDR3 DNA reads TGTGCCAGCAGCCGCGACGGGACTGGAAACACCATATATTTT.

This clonotype was recorded many times. V usage is TRBV6-2 or TRBV6-3 and J usage is TRBJ1-4; no clear D. Germline CDR1 is MNHEY and CDR2 is SVGEGT. Trimming removed 2 bases at V and 2 bases at J, with 12 bases between. The CDR3 is made up of 16 amino acids. CDR3 sequence: CASSYTEPGTNEKLFF. CDR3 coding DNA: TGTGCCAGCAGTTACACCGAACCCGGGACTAATGAAAAACTGTTTTTT.

V and J are TRBV6-2 or TRBV6-3 and TRBJ2-4; no clear D gene. Trimming took off 2 bases at V and 6 bases at J, with 8 bases between the two ends. CDR3 length: 13 amino acids. Germline V gene sequence: CDR1 MNHEY, CDR2 SVGEGT. The CDR3 region is CASSYGTPNIQYF. DNA for the CDR3: TGTGCCAGCAGTTACGGAACTCCAAACATTCAGTACTTC.

This chain connects TRBV10-3 to TRBJ1-5; 8 bases line up with TRBD1. CDR1 and CDR2 (germline): ENHRY, SYGVKD. Germline trimming cut 10 bases from V and 6 bases from J; bases unmatched to any gene: 20. The CDR3 length is 17 residues. The CDR3 here is CATRAGTGRGVGQPQHF. The CDR3 coding sequence is TGTGCCACCAGGGCGGGGACAGGACGCGGGGTGGGTCAGCCCCAGCATTTT.

This chain connects TRBV12-3 or TRBV12-4 to TRBJ2-7; possible D gene TRBD2, 5 bases. V was clipped by 11 bases and J by 7 bases, with 18 bases between them. The CDR3 sequence is 12 residues long. The CDR3 loop reads CAGHPGSGEQYF. The CDR3 coding sequence is TGTGCCGGCCACCCGGGGTCGGGAGAGCAGTACTTC.

In regard to this clonotype: A single base separates this from a much larger clone, so it may be a read error. The chain links TRBV2 to TRBJ2-3; 7 bases line up with TRBD2. The DNA end is more similar to TRBJ2-7, so the J call may be wrong. The V gene's germline CDR1 is SNHLY and CDR2 FYNNEI. CDR3 length equals 15 residues. The CDR3 nucleotides read TGTGCCAGCAGTTTTACCGGGCCAGCGGGAACCGAGCAGTACTTC. Translating gives CASSFTGPAGTEQYF.

This clonotype was seen at least ten times. The CDR3 coding sequence is TGCAGTGCTGGACTAGCGGGACCGGAGGGGGGGTACGAGCAGTACTTC. It specifies CSAGLAGPEGGYEQYF. The rearrangement links TRBV20-1 to TRBJ2-7; 12 nucleotides match TRBD2. The CDR3 extends over 16 amino acids. The germline CDR1 and CDR2 sequences are DFQATT and SNEGSKA (reference sequence). The V and J ends lost 5 bases and 4 bases, in that order; junction bases with no gene match: 12.

This clonotype was recorded many times. V usage is TRBV29-1 and J usage is TRBJ2-1, with 7 positions matching TRBD2. Trimming cost V 4 bases and J 1 base; bases outside gene matches: 7. The CDR3 sequence is 15 residues long. Per germline, CDR1 SQVTM and CDR2 ANQGSEA. The chain's CDR3 is CSVATSDRSYNEQFF. The CDR3 DNA is TGCAGCGTTGCCACTAGCGATAGATCCTACAATGAGCAGTTCTTC.

This clonotype was counted many times. The gene calls are TRBV27 and TRBJ1-1; 7 bases fit TRBD1. The V gene's germline CDR1 is MNHEY and CDR2 SMNVEV (reference sequence). J was trimmed by 0 bases and V by 5 bases; bases with no gene match: 9. This CDR3 is 16 amino acids long. CDR3 sequence (DNA): TGTGCCAGCAGTCATGGACAGGTCGCACTGAACACTGAAGCTTTCTTT. Translating it yields CASSHGQVALNTEAFF.

This sequence joins TRBV7-2 and TRBJ2-1; 8 bases agree with TRBD2. V was pared by 4 bases and J by 7 bases, with 6 bases of the junction left unmatched. The germline CDR1 and CDR2 sequences are SGHTA and FQGNSA. This CDR3 has 14 residues. CDR3 protein: CASSSVAGKNEQFF. DNA of the CDR3: TGTGCCAGCAGCTCCGTAGCGGGAAAAAATGAGCAGTTCTTC.

This clonotype was found many times. V and J are TRBV7-2 and TRBJ2-7; 9 bases are shared with TRBD2. With 5 bases clipped from V and 2 bases from J, the junction kept 13 bases outside the gene matches. The CDR3 is 17 amino acids. Per the germline V gene, CDR1 is SGHTA and CDR2 is FQGNSA. The CDR3 DNA reads as TGTGCCAGCAGCCTTAATTACTTAGCGGGAGTTGCCTACGAGCAGTACTTC. The encoded protein is CASSLNYLAGVAYEQYF.

This clonotype was detected ten times or more. The chain carries TRBV11-2 and TRBJ2-1, with D possibly matching TRBD1 (5 bases). The germline V and J ends were trimmed by 0 bases and 4 bases, with 7 bases remaining between them. Germline V gene data show CDR1 as SGHAT and CDR2 as FQNNGV. This CDR3 spans 14 amino acids. The CDR3 region is CASSLDDSYNEQFF. CDR3 bases: TGTGCCAGCAGCTTAGACGACAGTTACAATGAGCAGTTCTTC.

This clonotype appeared many times. CDR3 bases: TGTGCCAGCAACCCTCCGGGACAGGGGCTGAACATTCAGTACTTC. Translation gives CASNPPGQGLNIQYF. The V and J genes are TRBV2 and TRBJ2-4; 10 bases line up with TRBD1. CDR1 is SNHLY, CDR2 FYNNEI, per germline. CDR3 length equals 15 residues. With 7 bases clipped from V and 7 bases from J, the junction kept 10 bases outside the gene matches.

The rearrangement joins TRBV20-1 to TRBJ2-5; a possible D gene is TRBD2 (5 bases). Per germline, CDR1 DFQATT and CDR2 SNEGSKA (reference sequence). The V and J ends lost 5 bases and 5 bases respectively, with 15 bases between them. The CDR3 consists of 13 residues. The CDR3 nucleotides read TGCAGTGCTGATCCCGGGATTTGGGAGACCCAGTACTTC. Its protein is CSADPGIWETQYF.

The chain couples TRBV19 to TRBJ1-2; possible D gene TRBD1, 5 bases. The CDR3 loop spans 14 amino acids. Trimming shortened V by 6 bases and J by 1 base, and 12 bases separated the two germline ends. CDR1 and CDR2 (germline): LNHDA, SQIVND (reference sequence). In DNA form, the CDR3 reads TGTGCCAGTAGACCTAACCAGGGTAACTATGGCTACACCTTC. As protein: CASRPNQGNYGYTF.